This passage covers 17 T cell receptor beta chains from one sample sequenced in a study of T cell responses to AZD1222 COVID-19 vaccine. Libraries were prepared by immunoSEQ multiplex PCR; TCRdb keeps only in-frame clonotypes and omits some of them. This sample yields some 100,000 clones, of which 86% are seen a single time; 17% belongs to the top ten. The sample was peripheral blood, taken 28 days after the second AZD1222 dose. Source of these receptors: an adult who received the AZD1222 COVID-19 vaccine.

This chain links TRBV7-2 with TRBJ2-1; TRBD2 agrees at 13 bases. J gave up 8 bases and V 4 bases, and 8 bases lay outside the gene matches. CDR1 and CDR2 from the germline V gene are SGHTA and FQGNSA. This CDR3 comprises 16 residues. The CDR3 region has the DNA TGTGCCAGCAGCTCACTAGCGGGGGGGGTCACCGATGAGCAGTTCTTC. Translation: CASSSLAGGVTDEQFF. Complete variable domain (other parts from reference TRBV7-2 and TRBJ2-1): GAGVSQSPSNKVTEKGKDVELRCDPISGHTALYWYRQSLGQGLEFLIYFQGNSAPDKSGLPSDRFSAERTGGSVSTLTIQRTQQEDSAVYLCASSSLAGGVTDEQFFGPGTRLTVL.

The chain links TRBV5-5 to TRBJ1-2; 10 bases agree with TRBD1. The CDR3 runs 17 residues. From germline, CDR1 is SGHKS and CDR2 YYEKEE (reference sequence). With 5 bases clipped from V and 3 bases from J, the junction kept 13 bases outside the gene matches. CDR3 sequence: CASRQPGQGSPHYGYTF. DNA of the CDR3: TGTGCCAGCAGGCAGCCGGGACAGGGGTCTCCCCACTATGGCTACACCTTC.

The chain combines TRBV5-1 with TRBJ1-2; tentative D call: TRBD1 (5 bases). This CDR3 region has 16 residues. Trimming removed 2 bases at V and 5 bases at J, with 19 bases between. CDR1 and CDR2 (germline): SGHRS, YFSETQ. CDR3 residues: CASSLTGTRGGYGYTF. The DNA of the CDR3 is TGCGCCAGCAGCTTAACCGGGACCAGAGGAGGGTATGGCTACACCTTC.

Note on this clone: One base away lies a much larger clone, so this may be a sequencing read error. The chain combines TRBV28 with TRBJ1-1; D is unclear. Trimming took 6 bases from V and 1 from J, leaving 6 bases between them. Germline CDR1 and CDR2: MDHEN and SYDVKM. This CDR3 has 12 amino acids. This CDR3 is CASSSGNTEAFF. The DNA of the CDR3 is TGTGCCAGCAGCTCAGGGAACACTGAAGCTTTCTTT. The whole variable domain, filled in from reference TRBV28 and TRBJ1-1, reads DVKVTQSSRYLVKRTGEKVFLECVQDMDHENMFWYRQDPGLGLRLIYFSYDVKMKEKGDIPEGYSVSREKKERFSLILESASTNQTSMYLCASSSGNTEAFFGQGTRLTVV.

This clone has just a few counts. The rearrangement links TRBV6-5 to TRBJ1-1; D might be TRBD1 (6 bases). This CDR3 has 14 residues. Trimming cost V 4 bases and J 4 bases, with 13 bases left between them. The germline CDR1 and CDR2 sequences are MNHEY and SVGAGI. The CDR3 here is CASSLSGATTEAFF. CDR3 in DNA: TGTGCCAGCAGTTTGTCGGGGGCGACCACTGAAGCTTTCTTT.

The chain links TRBV18 to TRBJ1-2; 10 nucleotides match TRBD1. V gave up 3 bases and J gave up 8 bases; unmatched junction bases: 3. The CDR3 extends over 13 amino acids. Germline V CDR1 and CDR2: KGHSH, LQKENI. In nucleotides, the CDR3 is TGTGCCAGCTCACCGGACAGGGGGAGCGGCTACACCTTC. It yields the protein CASSPDRGSGYTF. Drawing the rest from reference TRBV18 and TRBJ1-2, the complete variable domain is NAGVMQNPRHLVRRRGQEARLRCSPMKGHSHVYWYRQLPEEGLKFMVYLQKENIIDESGMPKERFSAEFPKEGPSILRIQQVVRGDSAAYFCASSPDRGSGYTFGSGTRLTVV.

The rearrangement joins TRBV9 to TRBJ2-5; perhaps TRBD1 as D (5 bases). Trimming cost V 0 bases and J 2 bases, with 8 bases left between them. CDR1 is SGDLS, CDR2 YYNGEE, per germline. This CDR3 region has 14 residues. The CDR3 DNA sequence: TGTGCCAGCAGCGTAGGACAGACACAAGAGACCCAGTACTTC. Its translation: CASSVGQTQETQYF.

As DNA, the CDR3 is TGTGCCAGCAGTGGGACAGGGGGCGGCTATAATTCACCCCTCCACTTT. Its protein product is CASSGTGGGYNSPLHF. The chain employs TRBV6-2 or TRBV6-3 and TRBJ1-6; 12 nucleotides agree with TRBD1. CDR3 length equals 16 residues. The V gene end was trimmed by 5 bases and the J gene end by 3 bases; junction bases not matched to a gene: 2. CDR1 and CDR2 (germline): MNHEY, SVGEGT.

The chain joins TRBV11-1 to TRBJ2-2, with a weak D call TRBD1 (6 bases). Germline CDR1 SGHAT, CDR2 FQDESV (reference sequence). The V gene lost 5 bases and the J gene lost 0 bases, with 10 bases spanning the gap. CDR3 length equals 15 residues. The CDR3 DNA is TGTGCCAGCAGCCAAGGGACACCGAACACCGGGGAGCTGTTTTTT. Translation: CASSQGTPNTGELFF.

This clone showed up just once. The V gene is TRBV7-2, the J gene TRBJ1-1; D possibly corresponds to TRBD1 (5 bases). The length of the CDR3 is 14 residues. CDR1 SGHTA and CDR2 FQGNSA come from the germline V gene. Trimming took 4 bases from V and 0 from J, leaving 9 bases between them. CDR3 amino acids: CASSWGPMNTEAFF. In nucleotides, the CDR3 is TGTGCCAGCAGCTGGGGACCCATGAACACTGAAGCTTTCTTT.

The chain uses TRBV5-1 and TRBJ2-1, with no clear D. This CDR3 is 11 amino acids long. Germline lookup yields CDR1 SGHRS and CDR2 YFSETQ. The V gene lost 4 bases and the J gene lost 8 bases, with 7 bases spanning the gap. CDR3 residues: CASSIDYEQFF. DNA for the CDR3: TGCGCCAGCAGCATTGACTATGAGCAGTTCTTC.

The chain has TRBV7-9 and TRBJ2-7; no reliable D call. Germline CDR1 reads SEHNR; CDR2 reads FQNEAQ (reference sequence). The V and J ends lost 6 bases and 7 bases respectively, with 13 bases between them. The CDR3 length is 12 residues. Written as DNA, the CDR3 is TGTGCCAGCAGATATACTCTCGGGGAGCAGTACTTC. Translated, it gives CASRYTLGEQYF.

The rearrangement uses TRBV3-1 (or the pseudogene TRBV3-2) and TRBJ2-1, with no clear D. Germline values: CDR1 LGHDT, CDR2 YNNKEL (reference sequence). CDR3 length equals 19 residues. V was clipped by 1 base and J by 3 bases, with 22 bases between them. The CDR3 reads CASSQGGWPPRACYNEQFF. The DNA for the CDR3 is TGTGCCAGCAGCCAAGGGGGTTGGCCGCCCCGGGCTTGCTACAATGAGCAGTTCTTC.

V usage is TRBV4-1 and J usage is TRBJ2-7; the D call may be TRBD1 or TRBD2 (5 bases each). Trimming left V 1 base short and J 0 bases short, with 7 bases between. This CDR3 spans 14 amino acids. Germline V CDR1 and CDR2: MGHRA, YSYEKL. The CDR3 is CASSQVGGSYEQYF. The CDR3 DNA reads TGCGCCAGCAGCCAAGTTGGGGGCTCCTACGAGCAGTACTTC.

CDR3 amino acids: CASSPPDSPNEKLFF. The CDR3 DNA reads TGTGCCAGCTCACCCCCGGACAGCCCTAATGAAAAACTGTTTTTT. This sequence joins TRBV18 and TRBJ1-4; D is perhaps TRBD1 (6 bases). Trimming pared 3 bases from V and 3 bases from J, leaving 11 bases between. From germline, CDR1 is KGHSH and CDR2 LQKENI. This CDR3 is 15 amino acids long.

In the case of this clone: The sample contains more than one DNA sequence encoding this CDR3. The rearrangement uses TRBV5-6 and TRBJ1-4; D might be TRBD1 (6 bases). V was trimmed by 2 bases and J by 11 bases, leaving 7 bases between them. This CDR3 region has 11 residues. CDR1 is SGHDT and CDR2 is YYEEEE in the germline V gene. This chain's CDR3 is CASSLGGKLFF. The CDR3 DNA reads as TGTGCCAGCAGCTTAGGGGGGAAACTGTTTTTT. Supplemented by reference TRBV5-6 and TRBJ1-4, the full variable domain reads DAGVTQSPTHLIKTRGQQVTLRCSPKSGHDTVSWYQQALGQGPQFIFQYYEEEERQRGNFPDRFSGHQFPNYSSELNVNALLLGDSALYLCASSLGGKLFFGSGTQLSVL.

This clone was detected only once. The chain employs TRBV5-1 and TRBJ2-7; TRBD2 is a possible D gene (5 bases). The CDR3 runs to 13 residues. Per the germline V gene, CDR1 is SGHRS and CDR2 is YFSETQ. V was pared by 7 bases and J by 3 bases, with 14 bases between. CDR3 nucleotides: TGCGCCAGCGGACTGGCGGACGGCTACGAGCAGTACTTC. The encoded protein is CASGLADGYEQYF. Full variable domain (missing parts from reference TRBV5-1 and TRBJ2-7): KAGVTQTPRYLIKTRGQQVTLSCSPISGHRSVSWYQQTPGQGLQFLFEYFSETQRNKGNFPGRFSGRQFSNSRSEMNVSTLELGDSALYLCASGLADGYEQYFGPGTRLTVT.